One and the same sample provided the 29 T cell receptor beta chains below, sequenced in a study of blood T cell repertoires in COVID-19. Method: immunoSEQ multiplex PCR; TCRdb's copy keeps in-frame clones and lacks some. The sample lists 250,000 to 300,000 clones; 82% were seen once. The sequencing input was PBMCs or T cells enriched from blood (not recorded which). The receptors stem from a man between 40 and 49 years old who had been exposed to COVID-19.

The chain uses TRBV29-1 and TRBJ1-1; D gene ambiguous. The CDR3 has 13 residues. Germline V gene sequence: CDR1 SQVTM, CDR2 ANQGSEA. The V end lost 5 bases, the J end lost 3 bases, and 13 bases lay between the germline ends. CDR3 region: CSVTSPRYTEAFF. The CDR3 DNA reads TGCAGCGTTACCAGTCCGAGGTACACTGAAGCTTTCTTT.

This chain uses TRBV24-1 with TRBJ2-7; D is ambiguous. Germline assignment: CDR1 KGHDR and CDR2 SFDVKD. The CDR3 loop spans 13 amino acids. V gave up 3 bases and J gave up 5 bases, with 10 bases separating them. For the CDR3, the DNA is TGTGCCACCAGTGATCCGGATCTAGACGAGCAGTACTTC. The encoded protein is CATSDPDLDEQYF.

CDR3 loop: CASLMDREYSGGNTIYF. CDR3 sequence (DNA): TGTGCCAGCCTCATGGACAGGGAGTATAGTGGGGGAAACACCATATATTTT. The chain recombines TRBV28 with TRBJ1-3; 8 bases align to TRBD1. V lost 8 bases to trimming and J lost 4 bases; unmatched junction nucleotides: 16. Looked up from germline, CDR1 is MDHEN and CDR2 is SYDVKM. The CDR3 spans 17 residues.

A few counts support this clone. The chain joins TRBV6-1 to TRBJ1-6, with D unresolved. V was trimmed by 0 bases and J by 7 bases, leaving 7 bases between them. The germline CDR1 and CDR2 sequences are MNHNS and SASEGT. The length of the CDR3 is 14 residues. The CDR3 sequence: CASSEALQNSPLHF. CDR3 nucleotide sequence: TGTGCCAGCAGTGAAGCTTTACAGAATTCACCCCTCCACTTT.

This chain connects TRBV5-1 to TRBJ2-3, with 11 bases aligning to TRBD2. Germline-derived CDR1 and CDR2 are SGHRS and YFSETQ. The CDR3 extends over 18 amino acids. The junction had 9 bases not matched to a gene; V was cut back by 1 base and J by 2 bases. CDR3 protein: CASSLRLAGGWDTDTQYF. CDR3 DNA: TGCGCCAGCAGCTTGCGCCTAGCGGGAGGTTGGGACACAGATACGCAGTATTTT.

The V call is TRBV2, the J call TRBJ2-7, with a weak D call TRBD2 (5 bases). Between the trimmed V and J ends, which lost 6 bases and 4 bases, there was a span of 7 bases. This CDR3 region has 11 residues. Germline CDR1 reads SNHLY; CDR2 reads FYNNEI. In DNA, the CDR3 is TGTGCCAGCAGGGAGGCGTACGAGCAGTACTTC. Translated, it gives CASREAYEQYF.

The chain has TRBV5-1 and TRBJ1-5; D call uncertain. CDR3 length: 14 residues. Germline CDR1 reads SGHRS; CDR2 reads YFSETQ. V lost 0 bases to trimming and J lost 5 bases, with 9 bases between them. The CDR3 sequence: CASSLDSRDQPQHF. In DNA, the CDR3 is TGCGCCAGCAGCTTGGACTCAAGAGATCAGCCCCAGCATTTT. Together with reference TRBV5-1 and TRBJ1-5, the CDR3 gives the full variable domain: KAGVTQTPRYLIKTRGQQVTLSCSPISGHRSVSWYQQTPGQGLQFLFEYFSETQRNKGNFPGRFSGRQFSNSRSEMNVSTLELGDSALYLCASSLDSRDQPQHFGDGTRLSIL.

The chain employs TRBV11-3 and TRBJ2-2, with 8 bases fitting TRBD2. In germline, CDR1 is SGHNT, CDR2 YENEEA. CDR3 length: 15 amino acids. Germline trimming cut 7 bases from V and 3 bases from J; bases unmatched to any gene: 7. CDR3 DNA: TGTGCCAGCAACCGAGGACTAGCCGACACCGGGGAGCTGTTTTTT. Translated: CASNRGLADTGELFF.

CDR3 sequence (DNA): TGTGCCAGTAGTATCTCGGGAGGGAATGGAAACACCATATATTTT. Protein sequence: CASSISGGNGNTIYF. This chain connects TRBV19 to TRBJ1-3; D not certain. V lost 3 bases and J lost 3, with 12 bases in between. The CDR3 has 15 amino acids. The germline V gene encodes CDR1 LNHDA and CDR2 SQIVND (reference sequence).

The chain has TRBV6-5 and TRBJ2-7; D is ambiguous. Germline V gives CDR1 MNHEY, CDR2 SVGAGI. The CDR3 has 14 residues. V lost 2 bases and J lost 1, with 9 bases in between. The CDR3 bases are TGTGCCAGCAGTTACATCCAGACATCCTACGAGCAGTACTTC. It encodes CASSYIQTSYEQYF.

The chain recombines TRBV27 with TRBJ1-5, with D possibly being TRBD1 (5 bases). Germline loops: CDR1 MNHEY, CDR2 SMNVEV (reference sequence). This CDR3 contains 14 residues. Trimming removed 4 bases at V and 0 bases at J, with 7 bases between. CDR3 sequence: CASSWGDSNQPQHF. The DNA for the CDR3 is TGTGCCAGCAGTTGGGGGGATAGCAATCAGCCCCAGCATTTT.

The V and J genes are TRBV4-1 and TRBJ2-2; TRBD2 is a possible D gene (5 bases). V was cut by 1 base and J by 3 bases, with 12 bases left in between. CDR1 is MGHRA and CDR2 is YSYEKL in the germline V gene. This CDR3 is 16 amino acids long. The CDR3 DNA reads as TGCGCCAGCAGCCAAGGGGGAGCGGACTACACCGGGGAGCTGTTTTTT. It specifies CASSQGGADYTGELFF.

J is TRBJ2-7 and V is TRBV5-1; D remains ambiguous. The CDR3 has 12 residues. The germline V gene encodes CDR1 SGHRS and CDR2 YFSETQ. Trimming pared 2 bases from V and 6 bases from J, leaving 9 bases between. The CDR3, as DNA: TGCGCCAGCAGCTTTGGAGCCAGCGAGCAGTACTTC. This encodes CASSFGASEQYF.

This chain connects TRBV11-2 to TRBJ2-7, with D perhaps TRBD2 (7 bases). The CDR3 length is 14 residues. The germline V and J ends were trimmed by 5 bases and 2 bases, with 13 bases remaining between them. In germline, CDR1 is SGHAT, CDR2 FQNNGV. The CDR3 bases are TGTGCCAGCAGCCTCACCGGGGGGCCCTACGAGCAGTACTTC. This encodes CASSLTGGPYEQYF.

The chain links TRBV11-2 to TRBJ2-1, with 8 bases lining up with TRBD2. The CDR3 loop spans 15 amino acids. Germline loops: CDR1 SGHAT, CDR2 FQNNGV. The J segment lost 9 bases and the V segment lost 1 base, leaving 8 bases of the junction unmatched. CDR3 nucleotide sequence: TGTGCCAGCAGCTTAGGTCACGGGAGGGCCAGTGAGCAGTTCTTC. Protein sequence: CASSLGHGRASEQFF.

The chain employs TRBV11-2 and TRBJ2-5, with TRBD1 matching over 9 bases. The V and J ends lost 1 base and 5 bases, in that order; junction bases with no gene match: 11. The length of the CDR3 is 17 residues. Germline CDR1 is SGHAT and CDR2 is FQNNGV. CDR3 nucleotide sequence: TGTGCCAGCAGCTTAGGAGCGGGACAGGGTTTCGGGGAGACCCAGTACTTC. Its translation: CASSLGAGQGFGETQYF. The full variable domain, its missing parts supplied by reference TRBV11-2 and TRBJ2-5, is EAGVAQSPRYKIIEKRQSVAFWCNPISGHATLYWYQQILGQGPKLLIQFQNNGVVDDSQLPKDRFSAERLKGVDSTLKIQPAKLEDSAVYLCASSLGAGQGFGETQYFGPGTRLLVL.

This chain connects TRBV28 to TRBJ2-2, with 7 nucleotides matching TRBD1. The CDR3 covers 14 residues. V lost 4 bases, J lost 7 bases, and 6 bases stayed unmatched. The germline gives CDR1 MDHEN, CDR2 SYDVKM. CDR3 loop: CASSSQGWDGELFF. Here the CDR3 DNA reads TGTGCCAGCAGTTCACAGGGGTGGGACGGGGAGCTGTTTTTT.

The chain uses TRBV7-9 and TRBJ2-1; 9 bases line up with TRBD1. The CDR3 has 15 residues. Unmatched junction bases numbered 14, after V lost 8 bases and J lost 9 bases. Germline V gene lookup returns CDR1 SEHNR and CDR2 FQNEAQ (reference sequence). CDR3 sequence reads: CASFPAGTGKGEQFF. The CDR3 DNA reads as TGTGCCAGCTTCCCGGCCGGGACAGGGAAGGGTGAGCAGTTCTTC.

This clone has just a few counts. The V gene is TRBV2, the J gene TRBJ1-6; D might be TRBD1 (6 bases). Trimming left V 8 bases short and J 5 bases short, with 10 bases between. CDR1 and CDR2 from the germline V gene are SNHLY and FYNNEI. The CDR3 totals 13 residues. CDR3 nucleotides: TGTGCCAGCGCGGGGGGCAATAATTCACCCCTCCACTTT. Protein: CASAGGNNSPLHF.

The rearrangement links TRBV18 to TRBJ1-4; no reliable D call. Germline assignment: CDR1 KGHSH and CDR2 LQKENI. CDR3 size: 15 residues. Trimming cost V 2 bases and J 3 bases, with 10 bases left between them. The CDR3 DNA follows: TGTGCCAGCTCACCATCGGTTGTAGCTAATGAAAAACTGTTTTTT. Its translation is CASSPSVVANEKLFF.

V gene TRBV13 combines with J gene TRBJ1-2; a weak D match, TRBD1 (5 bases). Germline CDR1 is PRHDT and CDR2 is FYEKMQ (reference sequence). The CDR3 is made up of 13 amino acids. V lost 5 bases to trimming and J lost 7 bases, with 14 bases between them. In nucleotides, the CDR3 is TGTGCCAGCAGCATAGACAGCAGGATTGGCTACACCTTC. As protein: CASSIDSRIGYTF.

This chain links TRBV5-6 with TRBJ1-6; unclear D gene. The V gene's germline CDR1 is SGHDT and CDR2 YYEEEE. Trimming stripped 0 bases from V and 7 bases from J, with 17 bases between. CDR3 size: 17 residues. CDR3 nucleotide sequence: TGTGCCAGCAGCTTGGGTATGAGGAATCGGCCAAATTCACCCCTCCACTTT. It codes for CASSLGMRNRPNSPLHF.

This chain connects TRBV6-1 to TRBJ2-1; 9 bases map to TRBD2. CDR3 size: 19 residues. Germline trimming cut 2 bases from V and 1 base from J; bases unmatched to any gene: 12. The germline V gene encodes CDR1 MNHNS and CDR2 SASEGT. In nucleotides, the CDR3 is TGTGCCAGCAGTGAATCCCCCTTTGTGGCGGGAGGGTCCTACAATGAGCAGTTCTTC. Translation: CASSESPFVAGGSYNEQFF.

CDR3 in amino acids: CASSQEARAGELFF. For the CDR3, the DNA is TGTGCCAGCAGCCAAGAAGCCCGGGCCGGGGAGCTGTTTTTT. The chain employs TRBV14 and TRBJ2-2; no firm D call. Germline CDR1 reads SGHDN; CDR2 reads FVKESK. This CDR3 is 14 amino acids long. V was trimmed by 0 bases and J by 6 bases, leaving 8 bases between them.

CDR3 in amino acids: CASSQSGIRAQPQHF. The DNA of the CDR3 is TGTGCCAGCAGCCAGTCCGGGATAAGGGCTCAGCCCCAGCATTTT. The chain couples TRBV3-1 (or the pseudogene TRBV3-2) to TRBJ1-5; D call uncertain. There are 15 residues in the CDR3. Germline V CDR1 and CDR2: LGHDT, YNNKEL (reference sequence). V lost 3 bases to trimming and J lost 6 bases, with 15 bases between them.

The chain links TRBV29-1 to TRBJ2-1; perhaps TRBD1 as D (6 bases). Germline CDR1 and CDR2: SQVTM and ANQGSEA. This CDR3 is 12 amino acids long. V gave up 6 bases and J gave up 5 bases, with 11 bases separating them. The CDR3 here is CSVATGDNEQFF. Here the CDR3 DNA reads TGCAGCGTCGCGACAGGAGACAATGAGCAGTTCTTC.

This clone was observed a few times. V gene TRBV3-1 (or the pseudogene TRBV3-2) combines with J gene TRBJ2-7, with D tentatively TRBD2 (5 bases). Germline assignment: CDR1 LGHDT and CDR2 YNNKEL (reference sequence). The CDR3 covers 14 residues. Trimming shortened V by 3 bases and J by 5 bases, and 14 bases separated the two germline ends. The CDR3 DNA follows: TGTGCCAGCAGCCAGGGCACTAGAACAAACGAGCAGTACTTC. Translated: CASSQGTRTNEQYF.

This clone occurred once. This chain uses TRBV2 with TRBJ2-1; no reliable D call. The ends were cut back, 2 bases at V and 2 bases at J, with 16 bases in the middle. CDR3 size: 17 residues. In germline, CDR1 is SNHLY, CDR2 FYNNEI. CDR3 region: CASSESQRFRPYNEQFF. The DNA of the CDR3 is TGTGCCAGCAGTGAAAGTCAGCGCTTTCGGCCCTACAATGAGCAGTTCTTC. Drawing the rest from reference TRBV2 and TRBJ2-1, the complete variable domain is EPEVTQTPSHQVTQMGQEVILRCVPISNHLYFYWYRQILGQKVEFLVSFYNNEISEKSEIFDDQFSVERPDGSNFTLKIRSTKLEDSAMYFCASSESQRFRPYNEQFFGPGTRLTVL.

This chain joins TRBV7-9 and TRBJ2-7; weak D call: TRBD1 (5 bases). Trimming pared 4 bases from V and 2 bases from J, leaving 15 bases between. CDR3 length: 15 residues. The germline V gene encodes CDR1 SEHNR and CDR2 FQNEAQ (reference sequence). The CDR3 bases are TGTGCCAGCAGCTCTATGACAGCCCTACCCTACGAGCAGTACTTC. This sequence encodes CASSSMTALPYEQYF.